This is a list of T cell receptor beta chains from one sample in a study of beta chain features in type 1 diabetes. Libraries were prepared by immunoSEQ multiplex PCR; TCRdb keeps only in-frame clonotypes and omits some of them. In the table there are almost 250,000 clones, 13% to 15% of which are singletons. Sequencing was performed on naive CD4+ T cells from blood. The receptor source for this set is a woman aged 40 to 55 in good health. Each CDR3 is given with its conserved first and last residue. D genes are given only for firm matches. Clone size is stated in some rows and not others, as once, few, many or a class when expanded.

J,D,V,size,CDR3,DNA
TRBJ1-1,TRBD1,TRBV5-1,NA,CASKTGGPNTEAFF,TGCGCCAGCAAGACAGGGGGTCCGAACACTGAAGCTTTCTTT
TRBJ2-7,TRBD2,TRBV19,NA,CASSVGGNYEQYF,TGTGCCAGTAGTGTGGGAGGGAACTACGAGCAGTACTTC
TRBJ1-2,NA,TRBV6-5,NA,CASSYSVIAKGYTF,TGTGCCAGCAGTTACTCCGTTATCGCGAAGGGCTACACCTTC
TRBJ1-5,TRBD1,TRBV5-1,NA,CASSLEGQIHQPQHF,TGCGCCAGCAGCTTGGAGGGACAGATCCATCAGCCCCAGCATTTT
TRBJ2-3,TRBD2,TRBV6-1,NA,CASSATSGVTDTQYF,TGTGCCAGCAGTGCAACTAGCGGGGTAACAGATACGCAGTATTTT
TRBJ1-1,NA,TRBV25-1,NA,CATQGVAFEAFF,TGTGCCACCCAGGGTGTCGCGTTTGAAGCTTTCTTT
TRBJ2-7,NA,TRBV19,NA,CASSPRRGTYEQYF,TGTGCCAGTAGTCCCAGAAGGGGGACCTACGAGCAGTACTTC
TRBJ2-2,NA,TRBV7-6,few,CASSLGGLAGTGELFF,TGTGCCAGCAGCTTAGGGGGGCTAGCTGGAACCGGGGAGCTGTTTTTT
TRBJ1-5,TRBD1,TRBV15,NA,CATSDRANQPQHF,TGTGCCACCAGCGACAGGGCGAATCAGCCCCAGCATTTT
TRBJ2-7,NA,TRBV7-2,few,CASSPGAGMGEQYF,TGTGCCAGCAGCCCAGGGGCCGGAATGGGCGAGCAGTACTTC
TRBJ1-2,NA,TRBV9,NA,CASSPRYNYGYTF,TGTGCCAGCAGCCCACGGTATAACTATGGCTACACCTTC
TRBJ1-5,NA,TRBV6-5,NA,CASSYSRVLGNQPQHF,TGTGCCAGCAGTTACTCCCGGGTATTAGGCAATCAGCCCCAGCATTTT
TRBJ2-3,TRBD2,TRBV5-1,few,CASSLERGRTDTQYF,TGCGCCAGCAGCTTGGAGCGGGGCCGCACAGATACGCAGTATTTT
TRBJ2-1,NA,TRBV15,few,CATRLQRGGFNEQFF,TGTGCCACCAGGCTACAAAGGGGGGGTTTCAATGAGCAGTTCTTC
TRBJ2-7,NA,TRBV5-1,few,CASNVLPGLSYEQYF,TGCGCCAGCAACGTCTTACCGGGACTCTCCTACGAGCAGTACTTC
TRBJ2-7,NA,TRBV6-6,many,CASSYRFGGVYEQYF,TGTGCCAGCAGTTATAGGTTCGGGGGAGTCTACGAGCAGTACTTC
TRBJ1-4,TRBD1,TRBV6-6,NA,CASSIGTGVEKLFF,TGTGCCAGCAGCATCGGGACAGGGGTTGAAAAACTGTTTTTT
TRBJ2-3,TRBD2,TRBV5-6,few,CASSLISGGLLTDTQYF,TGTGCCAGCAGCTTGATAAGCGGGGGGCTTCTCACAGATACGCAGTATTTT
TRBJ2-3,NA,TRBV11-2,few,CASTVTDTQYF,TGTGCCAGCACGGTCACAGATACGCAGTATTTT
TRBJ2-5,NA,TRBV6-1,NA,CASSEAWRLQETQYF,TGTGCCAGCAGTGAAGCTTGGCGACTTCAAGAGACCCAGTACTTC
TRBJ2-7,NA,TRBV19,NA,CASSPQVAVTYEQYF,TGTGCCAGTAGTCCGCAAGTTGCGGTAACCTACGAGCAGTACTTC
TRBJ2-3,NA,TRBV11-2,NA,CASSLGRGRTALDTQYF,TGTGCCAGCAGCTTAGGTCGAGGGCGGACTGCCTTAGATACGCAGTATTTT
TRBJ1-1,NA,TRBV4-3,few,CASSRNRGEAFF,TGCGCCAGCAGCCGAAACCGGGGGGAAGCTTTCTTT
TRBJ2-7,TRBD1,TRBV5-1,NA,CASSLPGQGTHEQYF,TGCGCCAGCAGCTTGCCGGGACAGGGTACCCACGAGCAGTACTTC
TRBJ2-2,NA,TRBV10-3,NA,CAIRQTNTGELFF,TGTGCCATCAGACAGACGAACACCGGGGAGCTGTTTTTT
TRBJ2-7,TRBD2,TRBV6-1,NA,CASSATSGSSYEQYF,TGTGCCAGCAGCGCGACTAGCGGAAGCTCCTACGAGCAGTACTTC
TRBJ1-1,TRBD1,TRBV6-5,NA,CASRDRGGEAFF,TGTGCCAGCAGGGACAGGGGCGGTGAAGCTTTCTTT
TRBJ2-7,TRBD2,TRBV5-6,NA,CASSPGGGPLYEQYF,TGTGCCAGCAGCCCGGGGGGGGGCCCTTTGTACGAGCAGTACTTC
TRBJ2-5,NA,TRBV9,NA,CASSEGGGSETQYF,TGTGCCAGCAGTGAAGGGGGTGGCTCGGAGACCCAGTACTTC
TRBJ2-1,TRBD1,TRBV9,few,CASSGGQGASYNEQFF,TGTGCCAGCAGCGGGGGACAGGGAGCATCCTACAATGAGCAGTTCTTC
TRBJ1-2,NA,TRBV7-2,few,CASSLDGGSYGYTF,TGTGCCAGCAGCTTAGATGGGGGCTCTTATGGCTACACCTTC